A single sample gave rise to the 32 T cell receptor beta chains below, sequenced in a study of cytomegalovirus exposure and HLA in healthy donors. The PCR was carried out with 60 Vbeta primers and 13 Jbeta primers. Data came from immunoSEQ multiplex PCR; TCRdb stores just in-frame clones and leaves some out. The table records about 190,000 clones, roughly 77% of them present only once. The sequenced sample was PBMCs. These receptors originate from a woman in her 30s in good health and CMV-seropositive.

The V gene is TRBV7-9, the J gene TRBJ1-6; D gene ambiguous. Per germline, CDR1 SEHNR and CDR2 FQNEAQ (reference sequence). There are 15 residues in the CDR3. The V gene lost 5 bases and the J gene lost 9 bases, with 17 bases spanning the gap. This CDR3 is CASSPHEVWSSPLHF. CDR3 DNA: TGTGCCAGCAGCCCCCATGAGGTTTGGAGTTCACCCCTCCACTTT.

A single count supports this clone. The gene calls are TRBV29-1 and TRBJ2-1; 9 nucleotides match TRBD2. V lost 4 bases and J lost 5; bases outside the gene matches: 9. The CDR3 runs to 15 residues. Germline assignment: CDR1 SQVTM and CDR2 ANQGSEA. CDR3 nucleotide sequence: TGCAGCGTTGGTAGAAGACTAGCGGAACACAATGAGCAGTTCTTC. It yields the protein CSVGRRLAEHNEQFF.

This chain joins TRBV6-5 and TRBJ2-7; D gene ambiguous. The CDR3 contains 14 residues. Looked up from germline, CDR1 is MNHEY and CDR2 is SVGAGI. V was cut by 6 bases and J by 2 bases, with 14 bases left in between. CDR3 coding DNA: TGTGCCAGCAGCGAGCCAGGTTCCACCTACGAGCAGTACTTC. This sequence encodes CASSEPGSTYEQYF.

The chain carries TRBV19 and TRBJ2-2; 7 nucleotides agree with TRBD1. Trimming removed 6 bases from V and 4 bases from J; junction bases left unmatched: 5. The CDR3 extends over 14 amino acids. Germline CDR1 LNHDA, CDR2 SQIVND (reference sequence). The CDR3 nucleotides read TGTGCCAGTAGGGCGGCAGGGGGCACCGGGGAGCTGTTTTTT. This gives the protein CASRAAGGTGELFF.

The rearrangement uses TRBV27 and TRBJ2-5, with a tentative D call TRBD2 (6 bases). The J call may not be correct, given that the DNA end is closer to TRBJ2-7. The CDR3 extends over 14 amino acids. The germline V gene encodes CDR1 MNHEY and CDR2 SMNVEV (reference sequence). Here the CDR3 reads CASSLGPRGYEQYF. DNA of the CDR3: TGTGCCAGCAGTTTAGGACCCCGGGGGTACGAGCAGTACTTC.

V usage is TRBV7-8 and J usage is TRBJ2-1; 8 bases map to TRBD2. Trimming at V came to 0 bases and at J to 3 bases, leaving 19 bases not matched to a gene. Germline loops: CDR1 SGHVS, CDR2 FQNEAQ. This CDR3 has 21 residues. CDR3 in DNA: TGTGCCAGCAGCTTAGCTCGCAGCGGGAGCCAGGTGGCGAATAACTACAATGAGCAGTTCTTC. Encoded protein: CASSLARSGSQVANNYNEQFF. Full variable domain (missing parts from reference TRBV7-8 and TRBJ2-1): GAGVSQSPRYKVAKRGQDVALRCDPISGHVSLFWYQQALGQGPEFLTYFQNEAQLDKSGLPSDRFFAERPEGSVSTLKIQRTQQEDSAVYLCASSLARSGSQVANNYNEQFFGPGTRLTVL.

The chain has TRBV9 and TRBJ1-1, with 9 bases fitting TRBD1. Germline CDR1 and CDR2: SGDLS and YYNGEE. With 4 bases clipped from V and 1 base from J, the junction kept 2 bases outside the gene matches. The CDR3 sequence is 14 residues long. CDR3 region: CASSMGQGNTEAFF. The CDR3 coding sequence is TGTGCCAGCAGCATGGGACAGGGGAACACTGAAGCTTTCTTT.

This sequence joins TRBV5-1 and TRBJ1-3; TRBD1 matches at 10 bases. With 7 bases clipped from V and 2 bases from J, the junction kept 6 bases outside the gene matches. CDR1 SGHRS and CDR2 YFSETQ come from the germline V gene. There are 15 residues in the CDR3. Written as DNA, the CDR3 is TGCGCCAGCGCGATGGACAGGGGGACTGGAAACACCATATATTTT. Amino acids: CASAMDRGTGNTIYF.

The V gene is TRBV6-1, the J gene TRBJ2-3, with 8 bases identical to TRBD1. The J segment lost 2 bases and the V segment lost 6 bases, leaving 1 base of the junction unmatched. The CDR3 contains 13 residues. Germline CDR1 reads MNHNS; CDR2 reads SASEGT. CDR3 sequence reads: CASRTGATDTQYF. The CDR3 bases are TGTGCCAGCAGGACAGGGGCCACAGATACGCAGTATTTT.

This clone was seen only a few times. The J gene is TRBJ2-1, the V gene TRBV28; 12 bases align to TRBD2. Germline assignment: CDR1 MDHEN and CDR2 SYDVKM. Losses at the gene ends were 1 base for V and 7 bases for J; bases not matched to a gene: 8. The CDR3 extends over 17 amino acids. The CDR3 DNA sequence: TGTGCCAGCAGTTTATCACTAGCGGGAGGACAGGGGAATGAGCAGTTCTTC. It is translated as CASSLSLAGGQGNEQFF.

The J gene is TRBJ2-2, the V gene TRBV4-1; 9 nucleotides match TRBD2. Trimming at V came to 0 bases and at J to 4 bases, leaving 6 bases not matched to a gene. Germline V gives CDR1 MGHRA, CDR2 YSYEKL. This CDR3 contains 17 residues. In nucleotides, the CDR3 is TGCGCCAGCAGCCAAGATTCAGCGACTAGCGGCACCGGGGAGCTGTTTTTT. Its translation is CASSQDSATSGTGELFF.

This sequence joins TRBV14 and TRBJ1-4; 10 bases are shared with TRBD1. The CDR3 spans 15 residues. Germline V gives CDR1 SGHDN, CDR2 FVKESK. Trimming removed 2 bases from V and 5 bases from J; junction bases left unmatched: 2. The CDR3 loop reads CASSQWTGGNEKLFF. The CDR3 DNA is TGTGCCAGCAGCCAATGGACAGGGGGGAATGAAAAACTGTTTTTT.

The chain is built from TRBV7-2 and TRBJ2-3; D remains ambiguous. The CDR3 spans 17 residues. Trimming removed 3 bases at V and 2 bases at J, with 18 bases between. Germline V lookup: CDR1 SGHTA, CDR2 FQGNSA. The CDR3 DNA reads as TGTGCCAGCAGCTTGGGCACCCCGTCTTTCTACACAGATACGCAGTATTTT. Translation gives CASSLGTPSFYTDTQYF.

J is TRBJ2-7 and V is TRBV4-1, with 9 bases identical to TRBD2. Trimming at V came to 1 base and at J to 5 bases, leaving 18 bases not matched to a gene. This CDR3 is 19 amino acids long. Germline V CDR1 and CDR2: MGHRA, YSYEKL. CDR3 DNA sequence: TGCGCCAGCAGCCAAGTGGGTAGCGGGAGTAAAAGGTCGGTCGACGAGCAGTACTTC. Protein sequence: CASSQVGSGSKRSVDEQYF.

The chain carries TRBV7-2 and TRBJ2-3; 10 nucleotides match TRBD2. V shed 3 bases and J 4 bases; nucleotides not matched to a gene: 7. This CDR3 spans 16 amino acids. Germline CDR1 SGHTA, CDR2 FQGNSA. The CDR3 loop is CASSLELAGGPDTQYF. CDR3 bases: TGTGCCAGCAGCTTGGAGTTAGCGGGAGGTCCAGATACGCAGTATTTT.

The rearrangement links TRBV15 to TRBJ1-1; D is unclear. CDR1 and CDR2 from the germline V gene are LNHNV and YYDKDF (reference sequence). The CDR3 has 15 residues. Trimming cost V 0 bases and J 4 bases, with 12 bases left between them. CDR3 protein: CATSRDKNGGTEAFF. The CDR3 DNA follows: TGTGCCACCAGCAGAGACAAAAACGGCGGCACTGAAGCTTTCTTT.

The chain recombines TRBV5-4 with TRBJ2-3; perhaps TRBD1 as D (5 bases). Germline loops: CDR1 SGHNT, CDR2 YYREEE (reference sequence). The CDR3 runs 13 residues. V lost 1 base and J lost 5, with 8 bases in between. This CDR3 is CASSLKGIDTQYF. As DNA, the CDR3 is TGTGCCAGCAGCTTGAAGGGGATAGATACGCAGTATTTT.

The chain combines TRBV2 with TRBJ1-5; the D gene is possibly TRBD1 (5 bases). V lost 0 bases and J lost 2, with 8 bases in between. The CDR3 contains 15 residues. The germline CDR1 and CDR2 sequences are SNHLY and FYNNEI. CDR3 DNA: TGTGCCAGCAGTGAAGCGGCGGGACGCAATCAGCCCCAGCATTTT. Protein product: CASSEAAGRNQPQHF.

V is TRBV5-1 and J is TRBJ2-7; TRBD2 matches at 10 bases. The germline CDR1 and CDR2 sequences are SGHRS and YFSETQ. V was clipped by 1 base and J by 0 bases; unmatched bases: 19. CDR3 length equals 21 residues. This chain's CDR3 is CASSLRARASGRAQSSYEQYF. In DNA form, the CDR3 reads TGCGCCAGCAGCTTGAGGGCTCGGGCTAGCGGGAGAGCCCAGAGCTCCTACGAGCAGTACTTC.

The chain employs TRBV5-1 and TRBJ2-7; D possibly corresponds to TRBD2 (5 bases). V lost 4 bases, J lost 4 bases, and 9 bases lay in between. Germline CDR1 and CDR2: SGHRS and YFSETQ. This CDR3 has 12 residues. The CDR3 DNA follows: TGCGCCAGCAGCCTTGAGGGTTACGAGCAGTACTTC. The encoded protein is CASSLEGYEQYF.

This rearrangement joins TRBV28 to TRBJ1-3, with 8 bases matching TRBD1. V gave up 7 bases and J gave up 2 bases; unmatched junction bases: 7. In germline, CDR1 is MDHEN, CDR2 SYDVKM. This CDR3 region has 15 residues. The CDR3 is CASTLGTGTGNTIYF. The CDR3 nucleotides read TGTGCCAGCACTCTGGGGACAGGAACTGGAAACACCATATATTTT.

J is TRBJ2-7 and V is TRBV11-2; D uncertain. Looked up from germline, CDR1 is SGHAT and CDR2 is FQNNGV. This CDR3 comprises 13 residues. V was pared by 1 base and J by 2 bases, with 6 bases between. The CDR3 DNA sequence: TGTGCCAGCAGCTTAGGCAGGACCTACGAGCAGTACTTC. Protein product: CASSLGRTYEQYF.

CDR3 coding DNA: TGTGCCAGCAGTTACAGTTATAGCAATCAGCCCCAGCATTTT. This translates into CASSYSYSNQPQHF. The chain recombines TRBV27 with TRBJ1-5; no reliable D call. Germline loops: CDR1 MNHEY, CDR2 SMNVEV (reference sequence). V lost 4 bases and J 0 bases, leaving 7 bases between the germline ends. This CDR3 comprises 14 residues.

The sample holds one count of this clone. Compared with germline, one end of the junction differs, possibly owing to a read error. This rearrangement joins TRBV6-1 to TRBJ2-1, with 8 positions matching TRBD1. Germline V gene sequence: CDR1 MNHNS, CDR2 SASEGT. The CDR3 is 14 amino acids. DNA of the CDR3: TGTGCCAGCAGTGGTGGACAGGGAGTCCGTGAGCGGTTCTTC. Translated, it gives CASSGGQGVRERFF.

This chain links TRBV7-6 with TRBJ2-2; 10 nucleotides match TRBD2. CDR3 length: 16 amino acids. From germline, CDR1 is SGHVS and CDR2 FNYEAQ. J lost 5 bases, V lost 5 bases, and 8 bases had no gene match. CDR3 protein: CASSAGTSVGTGELFF. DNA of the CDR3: TGTGCCAGCAGCGCCGGGACTAGCGTCGGGACCGGGGAGCTGTTTTTT.

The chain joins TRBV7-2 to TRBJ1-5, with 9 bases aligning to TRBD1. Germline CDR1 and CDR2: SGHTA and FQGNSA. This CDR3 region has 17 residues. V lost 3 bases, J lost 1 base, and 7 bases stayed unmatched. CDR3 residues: CASSFGTGLGSNQPQHF. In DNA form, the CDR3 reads TGTGCCAGCAGCTTTGGGACAGGGTTGGGGAGCAATCAGCCCCAGCATTTT.

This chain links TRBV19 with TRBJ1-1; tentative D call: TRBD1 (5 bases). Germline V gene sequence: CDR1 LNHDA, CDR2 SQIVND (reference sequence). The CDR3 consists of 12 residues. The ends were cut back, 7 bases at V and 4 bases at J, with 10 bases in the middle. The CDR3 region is CASNSGGTEAFF. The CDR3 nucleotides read TGTGCCAGTAATTCCGGGGGCACTGAAGCTTTCTTT.

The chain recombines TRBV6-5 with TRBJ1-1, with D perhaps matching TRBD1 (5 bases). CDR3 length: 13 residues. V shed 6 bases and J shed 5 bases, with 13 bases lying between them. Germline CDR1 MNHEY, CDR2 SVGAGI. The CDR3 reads CASSVQGRTEAFF. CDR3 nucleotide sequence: TGTGCCAGCAGCGTTCAGGGCCGGACTGAAGCTTTCTTT.

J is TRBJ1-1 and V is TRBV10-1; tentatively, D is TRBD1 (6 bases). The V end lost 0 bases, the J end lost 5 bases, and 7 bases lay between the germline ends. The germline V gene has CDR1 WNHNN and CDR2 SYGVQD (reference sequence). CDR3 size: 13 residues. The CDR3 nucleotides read TGCGCCAGCAGTGAGTCCAGGGGAACTGAAGCTTTCTTT. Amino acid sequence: CASSESRGTEAFF.

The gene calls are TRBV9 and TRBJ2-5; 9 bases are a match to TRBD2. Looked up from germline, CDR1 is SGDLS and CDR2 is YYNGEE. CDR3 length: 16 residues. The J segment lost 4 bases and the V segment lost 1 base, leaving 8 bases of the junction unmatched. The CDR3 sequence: CASSVRGGRALETQYF. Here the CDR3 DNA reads TGTGCCAGCAGCGTACGCGGCGGGAGGGCCTTAGAGACCCAGTACTTC.

CDR3 in amino acids: CASSPSGRAPADTQYF. CDR3 DNA: TGTGCCAGCTCGCCTAGCGGGAGGGCCCCGGCAGATACGCAGTATTTT. The rearrangement joins TRBV27 to TRBJ2-3; the match to TRBD2 covers 12 bases. The junction had 10 bases not matched to a gene; V was cut back by 8 bases and J by 4 bases. Germline CDR1 MNHEY, CDR2 SMNVEV (reference sequence). The CDR3 runs to 16 residues.

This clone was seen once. CDR3 sequence: CASSSPDYGYTF. The DNA for the CDR3 is TGTGCCAGCAGTTCCCCAGACTATGGCTACACCTTC. The chain recombines TRBV27 with TRBJ1-2; D remains unclear. The CDR3 sequence is 12 residues long. With 4 bases removed from V and 3 bases from J, the gap between germline ends came to 6 bases. Per the germline V gene, CDR1 is MNHEY and CDR2 is SMNVEV (reference sequence).